This T cell receptor (beta chain) was captured by sequencing in a study of identical twins. Whole-study findings and limits: Researchers caution that invariant MAIT and iNKT cells could partly confound zero-insertion analyses. Sequences that were beta out-of-frame showed weaker excess twin sharing. Models came in too low on out-of-frame TCR alpha sharing in monozygotic twins.

With 3 bases removed from V and 6 bases from J, the gap between germline ends came to 12 bases. The germline V gene has CDR1 SEHNR and CDR2 FQNEAQ (reference sequence). CDR3 length equals 15 residues. Unique molecular identifiers were present on the cDNA, which also gained a universal primer site by template switching. TCRdb analysed the 5' RACE reads with MiXCR anew, one entry per CDR3 protein. The sample has roughly 690,000 distinct CDR3 sequences, 21% seen once. Concerning this clonotype: Its antigen is unidentified.

This same sample was also taken into another study, of T cells expressing NK-cell markers.

The specimen was PBMCs. The TCR originated in a woman under 30 in good health. The chain joins TRBV7-9 to TRBJ1-6; weak D call: TRBD1 (6 bases). CDR3 in DNA: TGTGCCAGCAGCTTCGGATGGGGGGCTAATTCACCCCTCCACTTT. Residues: CASSFGWGANSPLHF.